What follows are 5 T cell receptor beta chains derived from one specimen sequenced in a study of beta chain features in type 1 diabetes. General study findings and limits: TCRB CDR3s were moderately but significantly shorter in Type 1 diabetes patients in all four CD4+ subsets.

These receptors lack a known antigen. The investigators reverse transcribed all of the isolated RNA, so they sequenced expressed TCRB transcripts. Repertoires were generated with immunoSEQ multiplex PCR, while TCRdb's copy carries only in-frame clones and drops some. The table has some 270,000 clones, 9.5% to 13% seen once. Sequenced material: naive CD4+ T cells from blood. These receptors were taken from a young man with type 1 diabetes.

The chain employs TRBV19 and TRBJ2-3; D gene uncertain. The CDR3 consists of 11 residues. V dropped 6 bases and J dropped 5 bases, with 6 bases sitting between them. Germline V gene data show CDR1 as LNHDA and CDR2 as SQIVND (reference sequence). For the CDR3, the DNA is TGTGCCAGTAGCGTAGAAGATACGCAGTATTTT. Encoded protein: CASSVEDTQYF.

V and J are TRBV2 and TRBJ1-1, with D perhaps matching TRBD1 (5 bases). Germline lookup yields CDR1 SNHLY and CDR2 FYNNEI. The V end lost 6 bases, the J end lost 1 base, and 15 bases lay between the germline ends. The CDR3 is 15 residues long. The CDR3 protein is CASSVQGGRNTEAFF. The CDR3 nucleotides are TGTGCCAGCAGCGTCCAGGGCGGGAGGAACACTGAAGCTTTCTTT.

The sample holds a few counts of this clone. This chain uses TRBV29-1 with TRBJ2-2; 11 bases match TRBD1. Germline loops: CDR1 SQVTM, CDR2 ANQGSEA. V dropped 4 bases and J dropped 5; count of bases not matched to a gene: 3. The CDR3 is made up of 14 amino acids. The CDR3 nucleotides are TGCAGCGTTGGGGACAGGGGGTGGACCGGGGAGCTGTTTTTT. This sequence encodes CSVGDRGWTGELFF.

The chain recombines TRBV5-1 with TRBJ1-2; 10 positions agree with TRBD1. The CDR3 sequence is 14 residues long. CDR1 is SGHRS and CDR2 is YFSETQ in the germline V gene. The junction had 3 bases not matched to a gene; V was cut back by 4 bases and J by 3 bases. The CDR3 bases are TGCGCCAGCAGCCCGGACAGGGGGGACTATGGCTACACCTTC. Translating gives CASSPDRGDYGYTF.

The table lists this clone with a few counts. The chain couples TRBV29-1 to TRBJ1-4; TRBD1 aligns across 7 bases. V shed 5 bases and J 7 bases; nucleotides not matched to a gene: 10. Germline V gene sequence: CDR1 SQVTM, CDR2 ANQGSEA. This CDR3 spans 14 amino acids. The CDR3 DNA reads TGCAGCGTTCAACCAGGGGGAAGAAGTGAAAAACTGTTTTTT. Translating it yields CSVQPGGRSEKLFF.